This TCR beta chain was recovered during a study of CD8 T cells in ankylosing spondylitis. MiXCR, applied by TCRdb to the 5' RACE reads, yields one record per CDR3 protein. Of 200,000 to 250,000 distinct CDR3 sequences in the sample, about 10% were seen once. Overall study results and limits: Certain motif variants had earlier been reported in reactive arthritis synovial fluid and blood. Within ankylosing spondylitis blood, a TCR beta motif made up of under 10 highly homologous variants appeared to be characteristic.

In the case of this clonotype: What it binds is unknown. Being one base from a much bigger clone, this may be a read error.

This sequence originates from a male donor with ankylosing spondylitis or in good health (not recorded which). The material sequenced was blood, either unsorted or a sorted T cell fraction (not recorded which).

The CDR3: CASSLGGPNERFF. The DNA of the CDR3 is TGTGCCAGCAGTTTGGGGGGGCCCAATGAGCGGTTCTTC. The chain uses TRBV6-5 and TRBJ2-1, with TRBD2 as a possible D gene (7 bases). The CDR3 runs 13 residues. The V gene's germline CDR1 is MNHEY and CDR2 SVGAGI.